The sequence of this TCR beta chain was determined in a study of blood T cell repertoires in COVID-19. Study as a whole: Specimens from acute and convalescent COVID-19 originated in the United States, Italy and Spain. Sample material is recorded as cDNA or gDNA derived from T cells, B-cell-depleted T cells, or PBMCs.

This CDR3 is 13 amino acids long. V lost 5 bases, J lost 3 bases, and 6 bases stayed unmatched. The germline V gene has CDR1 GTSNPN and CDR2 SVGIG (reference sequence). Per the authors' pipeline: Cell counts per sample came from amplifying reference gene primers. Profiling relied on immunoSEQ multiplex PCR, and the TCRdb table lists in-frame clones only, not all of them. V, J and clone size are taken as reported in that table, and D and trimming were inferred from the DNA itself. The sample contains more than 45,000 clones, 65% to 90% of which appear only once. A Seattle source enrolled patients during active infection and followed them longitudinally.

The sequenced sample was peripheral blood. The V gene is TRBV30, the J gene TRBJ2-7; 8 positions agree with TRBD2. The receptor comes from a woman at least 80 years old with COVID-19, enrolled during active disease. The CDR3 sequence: CAWGRSGGYEQYF. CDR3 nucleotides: TGTGCCTGGGGGAGGAGCGGGGGCTACGAGCAGTACTTC.